Each of the 22 T cell receptor beta chains below was sequenced from the same sample in a study of regulatory T cells in long-lasting Graves disease. Arm-PCR of CDR3 regions with iRepertoire HTBI primers generated TCR beta libraries. TCRdb called the multiplex PCR reads again in MiXCR, with one record for every CDR3 protein. The data hold some 280,000 distinct CDR3 sequences, with approximately 20% observed a single time. As to time point: persistent/refractory GD, antithyroid drugs over 5 years with positive TRAb. After RNA was extracted from PBMCs, the TCR library was made from it. The sample was peripheral blood mononuclear cells (PBMCs), taken when the disease was refractory, from a patient treated with antithyroid drugs. The source of these receptors is a female donor with Graves disease.

Many counts were recorded for this clonotype. This rearrangement joins TRBV20-1 to TRBJ1-4; 8 nucleotides match TRBD1. V lost 3 bases, J lost 2 bases, and 5 bases stayed unmatched. The CDR3 extends over 15 amino acids. Germline CDR1 is DFQATT and CDR2 is SNEGSKA (reference sequence). The DNA for the CDR3 is TGCAGTGCTAGGTCGAGGGACAGGACTAATGAAAAACTGTTTTTT. It yields the protein CSARSRDRTNEKLFF.

Comments on this clonotype: Germline and junction disagree at one end, which may indicate a read error. The DNA of the CDR3 is TGTGCCGGCAGCCGAGGGGGGGACTACAATGAGCAGTTCTTC. Translated: CAGSRGGDYNEQFF. The chain is built from TRBV3-1 and TRBJ2-1, with D perhaps TRBD2 (7 bases). The CDR3 totals 14 residues. CDR1 and CDR2 (germline): LGHDT, YNNKEL (reference sequence).

There are many counts of this clonotype. The rearrangement joins TRBV6-1 to TRBJ1-4, with 8 bases identical to TRBD1. The junction had 2 bases not matched to a gene; V was cut back by 6 bases and J by 11 bases. The germline gives CDR1 MNHNS, CDR2 SASEGT. The CDR3 sequence is 11 residues long. CDR3 bases: TGTGCCAGCAGAGACAGGGGTAAACTGTTTTTT. It specifies CASRDRGKLFF.

This clonotype was counted between two and nine times. In DNA form, the CDR3 reads TGTGCCAGCAGCTTAGCCTGGACAGTGACCTACGAGCAGTACTTC. Protein product: CASSLAWTVTYEQYF. The chain combines TRBV7-2 with TRBJ2-7; possibly TRBD1 for D (6 bases). The CDR3 spans 15 residues. Germline V gene sequence: CDR1 SGHTA, CDR2 FQGNSA. Between the trimmed V and J ends, which lost 0 bases and 2 bases, there was a span of 11 bases.

As regards this clonotype: This may stem from a read error, because a much larger clone lies one nucleotide away. The V call is TRBV12-3 or TRBV12-4, the J call TRBJ1-2, with D unclear. This CDR3 has 13 residues. Here the CDR3 reads CASSLAESYVYTF. CDR3 DNA sequence: TGTGCCAGCAGTTTAGCTGAGAGCTATGTCTACACCTTC.

This clonotype appeared many times. The chain carries TRBV11-2 and TRBJ2-2, with D hard to call. The germline gives CDR1 SGHAT, CDR2 FQNNGV. The CDR3 runs 13 residues. Trimming took 1 base from V and 7 from J, leaving 7 bases between them. CDR3 coding DNA: TGTGCCAGCAGCTTAGTTTCCAGCGGGGAGCTGTTTTTT. This encodes CASSLVSSGELFF.

This clonotype was found once. The rearrangement joins TRBV28 to TRBJ2-3, with D perhaps TRBD2 (6 bases). From germline, CDR1 is MDHEN and CDR2 SYDVKM. Trimming removed 5 bases from V and 3 bases from J, with 12 bases in between. The CDR3 runs 14 residues. CDR3 loop: CASSHRLGTDTQYF. In DNA, the CDR3 is TGTGCCAGCAGTCATCGACTAGGGACAGATACGCAGTATTTT.

This sequence joins TRBV27 and TRBJ2-7; TRBD2 aligns across 7 bases. There are 11 residues in the CDR3. J was trimmed by 4 bases and V by 6 bases; bases with no gene match: 0. Germline V gene data show CDR1 as MNHEY and CDR2 as SMNVEV (reference sequence). Here the CDR3 DNA reads TGTGCCAGCAGAGCGGGATACGAGCAGTACTTC. Protein: CASRAGYEQYF.

This clonotype was picked up many times. The rearrangement links TRBV11-2 to TRBJ2-2; D might be TRBD1 (5 bases). Germline V CDR1 and CDR2: SGHAT, FQNNGV. Deletions cut 5 bases from V and 4 bases from J, with 11 bases between. The CDR3 extends over 14 amino acids. CDR3: CASSGHRSTGELFF. The CDR3 nucleotides are TGTGCCAGCAGCGGACATCGCTCCACCGGGGAGCTGTTTTTT.

This clonotype was seen repeatedly, ten times or more. The chain is built from TRBV3-1 and TRBJ1-2; 7 bases map to TRBD1. CDR1 is LGHDT, CDR2 YNNKEL, per germline (reference sequence). The CDR3 is 16 amino acids. The ends lost 4 bases at V and 5 bases at J; junction bases unmatched: 13. The CDR3 bases are TGTGCCAGCAGCCTTTACAACCGGGACAGCCCGTATGGCTACACCTTC. It encodes CASSLYNRDSPYGYTF.

The genes are TRBV5-5 and TRBJ2-3; either TRBD1 or TRBD2 may fit D (5 bases each). Germline V gene sequence: CDR1 SGHKS, CDR2 YYEKEE (reference sequence). Deletions cut 0 bases from V and 3 bases from J, with 17 bases between. This CDR3 comprises 17 residues. DNA for the CDR3: TGTGCCAGCAGCTTGGCGTGGGGGAGAGGAGGAACAGATACGCAGTATTTT. Protein sequence: CASSLAWGRGGTDTQYF. Using reference TRBV5-5 and TRBJ2-3 for the parts outside the CDR3, the full variable domain is DAGVTQSPTHLIKTRGQQVTLRCSPISGHKSVSWYQQVLGQGPQFIFQYYEKEERGRGNFPDRFSARQFPNYSSELNVNALLLGDSALYLCASSLAWGRGGTDTQYFGPGTRLTVL.

In its sample, this clonotype was seen a few times. The genes are TRBV20-1 and TRBJ2-2; tentatively, D is TRBD2 (5 bases). The V gene lost 4 bases and the J gene lost 3 bases, with 12 bases spanning the gap. Germline V gene sequence: CDR1 DFQATT, CDR2 SNEGSKA (reference sequence). The CDR3 covers 14 residues. CDR3 protein: CSATDTRHTGELFF. The CDR3 DNA sequence: TGCAGTGCTACGGATACTAGGCACACCGGGGAGCTGTTTTTT.

A few counts support this clonotype. The V and J genes are TRBV9 and TRBJ2-2; 7 nucleotides agree with TRBD2. CDR3 length: 16 amino acids. CDR1 is SGDLS, CDR2 YYNGEE, per germline. V lost 3 bases to trimming and J lost 0 bases; unmatched junction nucleotides: 5. CDR3 coding DNA: TGTGCCAGCAGCGCAGGGACTACCACGAACACCGGGGAGCTGTTTTTT. Its protein is CASSAGTTTNTGELFF.

V usage is TRBV3-1 and J usage is TRBJ2-5, with unresolved D. CDR1 and CDR2 from the germline V gene are LGHDT and YNNKEL (reference sequence). Trimming removed 0 bases from V and 5 bases from J, with 13 bases in between. The CDR3 extends over 15 amino acids. CDR3 in DNA: TGTGCCAGCAGCCAAGATTTGGCAGGTTGGGAGACCCAGTACTTC. This gives the protein CASSQDLAGWETQYF.

This clonotype appeared many times. The chain uses TRBV5-1 and TRBJ1-1, with 7 bases that match TRBD1. Germline values: CDR1 SGHRS, CDR2 YFSETQ. V lost 4 bases and J lost 3; bases outside the gene matches: 12. The CDR3 loop spans 16 amino acids. The CDR3 here is CASSRQGGTHYTEAFF. The CDR3, as DNA: TGCGCCAGCAGCCGGCAGGGGGGGACCCATTACACTGAAGCTTTCTTT. Full variable domain (missing parts from reference TRBV5-1 and TRBJ1-1): KAGVTQTPRYLIKTRGQQVTLSCSPISGHRSVSWYQQTPGQGLQFLFEYFSETQRNKGNFPGRFSGRQFSNSRSEMNVSTLELGDSALYLCASSRQGGTHYTEAFFGQGTRLTVV.

This clonotype has just a few counts. The chain has TRBV28 and TRBJ1-4; 8 positions match TRBD1. This CDR3 comprises 15 residues. CDR1 is MDHEN, CDR2 SYDVKM, per germline. V gave up 5 bases and J gave up 8 bases; unmatched junction bases: 10. CDR3 loop: CASSTRTGRREKLFF. CDR3 coding DNA: TGTGCCAGCAGTACGAGGACAGGGAGGAGAGAAAAACTGTTTTTT.

The sample holds a few counts of this clonotype. This chain links TRBV18 with TRBJ2-7, with D possibly TRBD1 on 5 matching bases. The germline V gene encodes CDR1 KGHSH and CDR2 LQKENI. The CDR3 runs to 13 residues. V was cut by 5 bases and J by 0 bases, with 8 bases left in between. CDR3 protein: CASSSDISYEQYF. CDR3 DNA sequence: TGTGCCAGCTCATCGGACATCTCCTACGAGCAGTACTTC.

Details on this clonotype: This clone may be a read error of a much larger clone one base away. The chain links TRBV28 to TRBJ2-7, with a weak D call TRBD2 (7 bases). This CDR3 is built from 14 residues. Germline-derived CDR1 and CDR2 are MDHEN and SYDVKM. Trimming took 9 bases from V and 6 from J, leaving 21 bases between them. The CDR3 sequence is CASLGGRGACEQYF. The CDR3 region has the DNA TGTGCCAGTTTGGGGGGCCGGGGGGCCTGCGAGCAGTACTTC. Full variable domain (remainder filled in from reference TRBV28 and TRBJ2-7): DVKVTQSSRYLVKRTGEKVFLECVQDMDHENMFWYRQDPGLGLRLIYFSYDVKMKEKGDIPEGYSVSREKKERFSLILESASTNQTSMYLCASLGGRGACEQYFGPGTRLTVT.

This clonotype turned up a few times. This chain joins TRBV6-5 and TRBJ2-7; the D is unclear. Germline-derived CDR1 and CDR2 are MNHEY and SVGAGI. Trimming left V 2 bases short and J 6 bases short, with 11 bases between. The CDR3 covers 13 residues. The CDR3 DNA sequence: TGTGCCAGCAGTTACCTGAGCAGTCCCGAGCAGTACTTC. This codes for CASSYLSSPEQYF.

For this clonotype: This may be a read error: a much more frequent sequence differs by one nucleotide. As the CDR3 is not closed by the conserved phenylalanine or tryptophan, this likely results from a read error. The chain couples TRBV20-1 to TRBJ1-4, with unresolved D. The V end was cut by 3 bases, the J end by 0 bases, with 5 bases between. Germline CDR1 reads DFQATT; CDR2 reads SNEGSKA (reference sequence). The CDR3 length is 13 residues. CDR3 in DNA: TGCAGTGCTAGTATTGCAACTAATGAAAAACTGTTTCTT. Residues: CSASIATNEKLFL.

V usage is TRBV11-2 and J usage is TRBJ2-2; the match to TRBD2 covers 12 bases. This CDR3 is 17 amino acids long. Germline V gene data show CDR1 as SGHAT and CDR2 as FQNNGV. J lost 6 bases, V lost 4 bases, and 9 bases had no gene match. DNA for the CDR3: TGTGCCAGCAGCTATCTAGCGGGAGGGATCAGGGCCGGGGAGCTGTTTTTT. This sequence encodes CASSYLAGGIRAGELFF. The entire variable domain, with the rest obtained from reference TRBV11-2 and TRBJ2-2, is as follows: EAGVAQSPRYKIIEKRQSVAFWCNPISGHATLYWYQQILGQGPKLLIQFQNNGVVDDSQLPKDRFSAERLKGVDSTLKIQPAKLEDSAVYLCASSYLAGGIRAGELFFGEGSRLTVL.

This clonotype occurred a few times. V is TRBV7-9 and J is TRBJ2-5; 9 bases map to TRBD2. Losses at the gene ends were 4 bases for V and 3 bases for J; bases not matched to a gene: 3. Germline V gives CDR1 SEHNR, CDR2 FQNEAQ (reference sequence). This CDR3 spans 14 amino acids. The CDR3 nucleotides read TGTGCCAGCAGCTCTATAGCGGGAGAAGAGACCCAGTACTTC. This translates into CASSSIAGEETQYF.